Listed below are T cell receptor beta chains from one sample, sequenced in a study of blood T cell repertoires in COVID-19. Repertoires were generated with immunoSEQ multiplex PCR, while TCRdb's copy carries only in-frame clones and drops some. The sample lists 250,000 to 300,000 clones, approximately 86% seen once, with around 3.6% in the top ten. The sequencing input was peripheral blood. These receptors were taken from a man between 18 and 35 years old with active or convalescent COVID-19. Both conserved end residues are part of each CDR3. A D gene is named only where the DNA matches it firmly. Clone size is stated in some rows and not others, as once, few, many or a class when expanded.

D	length	size	V	J	CDR3	DNA
-	13	-	TRBV12-3/TRBV12-4	TRBJ2-3	CASSLNRDITQYF	TGTGCCAGCAGTCTTAACCGGGACATAACGCAGTATTTT
-	12	-	TRBV7-9	TRBJ1-2	CASSREDYGYTF	TGTGCCAGCAGCCGGGAGGACTATGGCTACACCTTC
TRBD1	15	few	TRBV5-1	TRBJ2-5	CASSSLGRGQETQYF	TGCGCCAGCAGCTCCCTGGGCAGGGGGCAAGAGACCCAGTACTTC
TRBD1	15	-	TRBV28	TRBJ2-7	CASSLPRTGSYEQYF	TGTGCCAGCAGTTTACCTCGGACAGGTTCCTACGAGCAGTACTTC
-	16	-	TRBV4-2	TRBJ2-7	CASSQDWVGPTGEQYF	TGTGCCAGCAGCCAAGATTGGGTGGGCCCCACAGGGGAGCAGTACTTC
-	14	once	TRBV27	TRBJ1-4	CASSFAGGGEKLFF	TGTGCCAGCAGTTTCGCGGGGGGCGGTGAAAAACTGTTTTTT
TRBD1	14	-	TRBV10-1	TRBJ1-2	CASSSRTGRGGYTF	TGCGCCAGCAGTTCCAGGACAGGGAGAGGTGGCTACACCTTC
-	14	-	TRBV27	TRBJ1-2	CASSLSQGNYGYTF	TGTGCCAGCAGTTTATCGCAGGGAAACTATGGCTACACCTTC
-	13	-	TRBV11-2	TRBJ2-7	CASSSLTGTEQYF	TGTGCCAGCAGCTCGCTGACAGGAACCGAGCAGTACTTC
-	13	once	TRBV11-3	TRBJ2-7	CASSLETFYEQYF	TGTGCCAGCAGCTTGGAGACTTTTTACGAGCAGTACTTC
-	14	-	TRBV5-8	TRBJ1-2	CASSFWSSEYGYTF	TGTGCCAGCAGCTTCTGGAGCTCTGAGTATGGCTACACCTTC
-	15	-	TRBV19	TRBJ1-5	CASSIDQGLHQPQHF	TGTGCCAGTAGTATAGATCAGGGACTACATCAGCCCCAGCATTTT
-	14	-	TRBV30	TRBJ1-1	CAWSPGQTNTEAFF	TGTGCCTGGAGTCCCGGACAGACGAACACTGAAGCTTTCTTT
-	11	-	TRBV4-2	TRBJ2-1	CASSHTSEQFF	TGTGCCAGCAGCCATACTAGTGAGCAGTTCTTC
TRBD1	13	-	TRBV12-3/TRBV12-4	TRBJ1-2	CASSLMGTGSGTF	TGTGCCAGCAGTTTAATGGGGACAGGGTCGGGCACCTTC
-	13	many	TRBV7-3	TRBJ1-2	CASSPSSPGGYTF	TGTGCCAGCAGCCCCAGCTCCCCGGGGGGCTACACCTTC